Each of the 27 T cell receptor beta chains below was sequenced from the same sample in a study of regulatory T cells in long-lasting Graves disease (dated by TCRdb to the early 2020s). To prepare the library, multiplex PCR was applied. The run used an Illumina HiSeq 4000. CDR3 regions were amplified by Arm-PCR with iRepertoire HTBI primers to construct TCR beta libraries. TCRdb handled the public reads itself, with Q25 trimming in fastp and clone calling in MiXCR, and kept productive beta chains. CDR3 protein sequences are deduplicated, and each keeps its most common genes and DNA. This sample holds 350,000 to 450,000 distinct CDR3 sequences; roughly 21% were observed only once. The ten largest clones represent roughly an eighth of the sample. The label giving this sample's time point can be read as: persistent/refractory GD, antithyroid drugs over 5 years with positive TRAb. For both TCR sequencing and RNA sequencing, RNA was extracted from PBMCs using TRIzol.

The input for sequencing was peripheral blood mononuclear cells (PBMCs), taken when the disease was refractory, from a patient treated with antithyroid drugs. These receptors came from a female donor with Graves disease.

As regards this clonotype: The junction departs from the called germline gene at one end, perhaps through a read error. This chain connects TRBV6-2 or TRBV6-3 to TRBJ2-2, with D perhaps assigned TRBD1 or TRBD2 (5 bases each). The CDR3 length is 15 residues. In germline, CDR1 is MNHEY, CDR2 SVGEGT. The CDR3 DNA reads as TGTGCCAGCATTCTGGGGGTCTCGGGCACCGGGAAGCTGTTTTTT. It specifies CASILGVSGTGKLFF.

This clonotype has more than one count but fewer than ten. The J gene is TRBJ1-5, the V gene TRBV4-1; D is possibly TRBD1 (6 bases). CDR3 length: 16 amino acids. The V end lost 0 bases, the J end lost 2 bases, and 11 bases lay between the germline ends. Germline V gives CDR1 MGHRA, CDR2 YSYEKL. The CDR3 loop reads CASSQEGRGGNQPQHF. The CDR3 DNA follows: TGCGCCAGCAGCCAAGAGGGCAGGGGCGGCAATCAGCCCCAGCATTTT.

This clonotype was seen repeatedly, ten times or more. J is TRBJ2-7 and V is TRBV28; TRBD1 matches 9 bases. The CDR3 is 16 residues long. V was pared by 4 bases and J by 0 bases, with 7 bases of the junction left unmatched. The germline V gene encodes CDR1 MDHEN and CDR2 SYDVKM. The CDR3 bases are TGTGCCAGCAGTTCCCCGGGACAGGGTTCCTCCTACGAGCAGTACTTC. It translates to CASSSPGQGSSYEQYF.

There are a few counts of this clonotype. Its ends do not fully match the called genes, so a read error is possible. The chain is built from TRBV20-1 and TRBJ2-7; the D is unclear. CDR1 and CDR2 (germline): DFQATT, SNEGSKA (reference sequence). The CDR3 is 16 residues long. CDR3 in DNA: TGCAGTGCTAGAGATCTCGTACGGACCTCCTCCCACGAGCAGTACTTC. Amino acid sequence: CSARDLVRTSSHEQYF.

The table lists this clonotype with many counts. CDR3 amino acids: CASTGASGSYEQYF. In DNA, the CDR3 is TGTGCCAGCACAGGGGCTAGCGGTTCCTACGAGCAGTACTTC. This chain links TRBV28 with TRBJ2-7; tentative D call: TRBD2 (7 bases). There are 14 residues in the CDR3. V shed 7 bases and J shed 1 base, with 14 bases lying between them. Germline V CDR1 and CDR2: MDHEN, SYDVKM. The whole variable domain, filled in from reference TRBV28 and TRBJ2-7, reads DVKVTQSSRYLVKRTGEKVFLECVQDMDHENMFWYRQDPGLGLRLIYFSYDVKMKEKGDIPEGYSVSREKKERFSLILESASTNQTSMYLCASTGASGSYEQYFGPGTRLTVT.

There are a few counts of this clonotype. CDR3 nucleotide sequence: TGTGCCACCAGTGATTCAGACACCGGGGAGCTGTTTTTT. Translation: CATSDSDTGELFF. This sequence joins TRBV24-1 and TRBJ2-2; D call uncertain. Germline CDR1 and CDR2: KGHDR and SFDVKD. V was trimmed by 2 bases and J by 3 bases, leaving 3 bases between them. The CDR3 consists of 13 residues.

This clonotype was observed many times. This chain links TRBV27 with TRBJ2-7; 11 bases line up with TRBD2. The V segment lost 2 bases and the J segment 6 bases; nucleotides outside the gene matches: 9. The CDR3 covers 16 residues. Germline V gene sequence: CDR1 MNHEY, CDR2 SMNVEV (reference sequence). CDR3: CASSLGLAGGFGEQYF. CDR3 nucleotides: TGTGCCAGCAGTTTAGGCCTAGCGGGAGGCTTTGGCGAGCAGTACTTC.

Many counts were recorded for this clonotype. The chain employs TRBV2 and TRBJ2-7, with D uncertain. Between the trimmed V and J ends, which lost 2 bases and 3 bases, there was a span of 14 bases. The CDR3 loop spans 15 amino acids. CDR1 is SNHLY, CDR2 FYNNEI, per germline. As DNA, the CDR3 is TGTGCCAGCAGTGAATCCCCATACTTAGGCTACGAGCAGTACTTC. Translation: CASSESPYLGYEQYF.

The CDR3 DNA reads as TGCAGCGTTGAGTCGGGATTGGCCACTGAAGCTTTCTTT. It yields the protein CSVESGLATEAFF. This sequence joins TRBV29-1 and TRBJ1-1; no reliable D call. CDR3 length: 13 residues. V was cut by 3 bases and J by 4 bases, with 12 bases left in between. The germline V gene encodes CDR1 SQVTM and CDR2 ANQGSEA.

This chain links TRBV5-1 with TRBJ2-2; possible D gene TRBD2, 5 bases. Germline CDR1 SGHRS, CDR2 YFSETQ. The V gene lost 1 base and the J gene lost 6 bases, with 10 bases spanning the gap. CDR3 length: 14 residues. CDR3 in amino acids: CASSLTSISGELFF. The CDR3 region has the DNA TGCGCCAGCAGCTTGACTAGTATCTCCGGGGAGCTGTTTTTT.

This clonotype was counted a few times. A junction boundary mismatches the germline segment, possibly from a read error. The CDR3 sequence: CASSDGLAGGPYISDERYF. Here the CDR3 DNA reads TGTGCCAGCAGTGACGGACTAGCGGGAGGGCCTTATATAAGCGACGAGCGGTACTTC. This chain joins TRBV6-1 and TRBJ2-7; 15 bases map to TRBD2. Per the germline V gene, CDR1 is MNHNS and CDR2 is SASEGT. The CDR3 sequence is 19 residues long.

The table lists this clonotype with many counts. The chain links TRBV7-9 to TRBJ1-2, with unresolved D. The CDR3 has 15 amino acids. Germline V gives CDR1 SEHNR, CDR2 FQNEAQ (reference sequence). V gave up 5 bases and J gave up 7 bases, with 20 bases separating them. As DNA, the CDR3 is TGTGCCAGCAGCCCCCTCCTAGAAGAAGGTTTTGGCTACACCTTC. It yields the protein CASSPLLEEGFGYTF.

At least ten counts were recorded for this clonotype. The chain uses TRBV28 and TRBJ2-2; TRBD1 might be the D (6 bases). Germline CDR1 is MDHEN and CDR2 is SYDVKM. The CDR3 spans 15 residues. Trimming took 2 bases from V and 0 from J, leaving 7 bases between them. CDR3 sequence (DNA): TGTGCCAGCAGTTTAGGGACAACGAACACCGGGGAGCTGTTTTTT. Its translation is CASSLGTTNTGELFF.

The J gene is TRBJ1-1, the V gene TRBV5-6, with D perhaps TRBD1 (6 bases). The CDR3 extends over 15 amino acids. Trimming cost V 7 bases and J 0 bases, with 16 bases left between them. The germline CDR1 and CDR2 sequences are SGHDT and YYEEEE. Written as DNA, the CDR3 is TGTGCCAGCGGCCACGCACAGGGACTGAACACTGAAGCTTTCTTT. Translation: CASGHAQGLNTEAFF. The complete variable domain, with remaining parts taken from reference TRBV5-6 and TRBJ1-1, reads DAGVTQSPTHLIKTRGQQVTLRCSPKSGHDTVSWYQQALGQGPQFIFQYYEEEERQRGNFPDRFSGHQFPNYSSELNVNALLLGDSALYLCASGHAQGLNTEAFFGQGTRLTVV.

This clonotype has at least ten counts. The chain uses TRBV7-3 and TRBJ2-5, with D maybe TRBD2 (6 bases). Per germline, CDR1 SGHTA and CDR2 FQGTGA. The CDR3 covers 15 residues. Trimming shortened V by 5 bases and J by 7 bases, and 20 bases separated the two germline ends. The CDR3 region has the DNA TGTGCCAGCAGCCCAAAGTGGGCTAGCGCGGGGACCCAGTACTTC. It specifies CASSPKWASAGTQYF.

The V call is TRBV14, the J call TRBJ2-6; D gene uncertain. V was clipped by 0 bases and J by 4 bases, with 16 bases between them. Germline CDR1 SGHDN, CDR2 FVKESK. This CDR3 is built from 18 residues. CDR3 DNA: TGTGCCAGCAGCCAAGAGCCCCTCGTAGGGTCCGGGGCCAACGTCCTGACTTTC. Residues: CASSQEPLVGSGANVLTF. Drawing the rest from reference TRBV14 and TRBJ2-6, the complete variable domain is EAGVTQFPSHSVIEKGQTVTLRCDPISGHDNLYWYRRVMGKEIKFLLHFVKESKQDESGMPNNRFLAERTGGTYSTLKVQPAELEDSGVYFCASSQEPLVGSGANVLTFGAGSRLTVL.

This clonotype was seen repeatedly, ten times or more. The V call is TRBV28, the J call TRBJ1-2; D unresolved. The CDR3 is 11 amino acids. Trimming stripped 5 bases from V and 1 base from J, with 2 bases between. Germline V gene lookup returns CDR1 MDHEN and CDR2 SYDVKM. CDR3 region: CASSDNYGYTF. The CDR3 DNA follows: TGTGCCAGCAGTGATAACTATGGCTACACCTTC.

This clonotype was detected many times. The chain combines TRBV27 with TRBJ2-7, with TRBD1 identical over 7 bases. The J segment lost 5 bases and the V segment lost 3 bases, leaving 7 bases of the junction unmatched. The CDR3 is 14 amino acids. CDR1 MNHEY and CDR2 SMNVEV come from the germline V gene (reference sequence). Written as DNA, the CDR3 is TGTGCCAGCAGTTTTACAGGGGTGGTCGACGAGCAGTACTTC. This encodes CASSFTGVVDEQYF.

In this sample, this clonotype turned up many times. This chain connects TRBV6-2 or TRBV6-3 to TRBJ1-2, with a possible D match to TRBD1 (6 bases). This CDR3 is built from 18 residues. V was clipped by 6 bases and J by 0 bases, with 23 bases between them. Germline V gene data show CDR1 as MNHEY and CDR2 as SVGEGT. The CDR3 here is CASRRIGGPYQPNYGYTF. The CDR3, as DNA: TGTGCCAGCAGAAGAATAGGGGGGCCCTACCAACCTAACTATGGCTACACCTTC.

V and J are TRBV7-9 and TRBJ1-3; D gene ambiguous. The CDR3 totals 15 residues. The germline V gene encodes CDR1 SEHNR and CDR2 FQNEAQ (reference sequence). The V end was cut by 4 bases, the J end by 1 base, with 11 bases between. CDR3 coding DNA: TGTGCCAGCAGCTCGTCCGGTCTGTCTGGAAACACCATATATTTT. The encoded protein is CASSSSGLSGNTIYF. Filled out from reference TRBV7-9 and TRBJ1-3, the complete variable domain reads DTGVSQNPRHKITKRGQNVTFRCDPISEHNRLYWYRQTLGQGPEFLTYFQNEAQLEKSRLLSDRFSAERPKGSFSTLEIQRTEQGDSAMYLCASSSSGLSGNTIYFGEGSWLTVV.

Of note for this clonotype: A junction end diverges from the germline sequence, so it may reflect a read error. The chain links TRBV5-6 to TRBJ2-2, with D possibly being TRBD2 (6 bases). CDR3 length: 15 amino acids. Looked up from germline, CDR1 is SGHDT and CDR2 is YYEEEE. DNA of the CDR3: TGTGCCAGCAGCTTGGGCCCCAGGAGGGCCGGGGAGCTGGTTTTT. Translation: CASSLGPRRAGELVF.

This clonotype has only a few counts. The chain couples TRBV7-9 to TRBJ2-2; D may correspond to TRBD1 or TRBD2 (5 bases each). The CDR3 extends over 16 amino acids. Germline V gene sequence: CDR1 SEHNR, CDR2 FQNEAQ (reference sequence). CDR3 in amino acids: CVRGRDGRLDTGELFF. As DNA, the CDR3 is TGTGTCCGGGGCCGAGACGGACGTCTGGACACCGGGGAGCTGTTTTTT.

J is TRBJ2-7 and V is TRBV10-3; 7 bases align to TRBD2. There are 14 residues in the CDR3. Germline-derived CDR1 and CDR2 are ENHRY and SYGVKD. With 0 bases clipped from V and 5 bases from J, the junction kept 4 bases outside the gene matches. The CDR3 protein is CAISESGRNHEQYF. CDR3 bases: TGTGCCATCAGTGAGTCCGGGAGGAACCACGAGCAGTACTTC.

The table lists this clonotype with many counts. This rearrangement joins TRBV28 to TRBJ2-4; tentative D call: TRBD1 (6 bases). The CDR3 consists of 17 residues. The germline V gene encodes CDR1 MDHEN and CDR2 SYDVKM. V dropped 7 bases and J dropped 0 bases, with 19 bases sitting between them. The CDR3 DNA reads as TGTGCCAGCAACGCCTTCTCAGGGGTAGGAGCCAAAAACATTCAGTACTTC. It is translated as CASNAFSGVGAKNIQYF.

V gene TRBV4-1 combines with J gene TRBJ1-2; possibly TRBD1 for D (5 bases). Germline CDR1 and CDR2: MGHRA and YSYEKL. V lost 1 base, J lost 4 bases, and 19 bases lay in between. The CDR3 extends over 17 amino acids. CDR3 in DNA: TGCGCCAGCAGCCAAGTTTCCTTGCAGGGAGGCCTCTATGGCTACACCTTC. Protein product: CASSQVSLQGGLYGYTF.

To note about this clonotype: A much more abundant neighbour one base away suggests this may be a read error. The chain links TRBV6-2 or TRBV6-3 to TRBJ1-1; D may be TRBD1 (5 bases). CDR1 MNHEY and CDR2 SVGEGT come from the germline V gene. This CDR3 has 14 amino acids. The CDR3 here is CASSSSWGNAEAFF. CDR3 bases: TGTGCCAGCAGTTCGAGCTGGGGGAACGCTGAAGCTTTCTTT.

The V gene is TRBV9, the J gene TRBJ2-5, with 7 bases fitting TRBD2. The germline gives CDR1 SGDLS, CDR2 YYNGEE. The CDR3 runs to 15 residues. V lost 3 bases, J lost 1 base, and 6 bases stayed unmatched. CDR3 protein: CASSAAGVVQETQYF. The CDR3, as DNA: TGTGCCAGCAGCGCCGCGGGAGTGGTCCAAGAGACCCAGTACTTC.